Sequencing of this TCR beta chain was carried out in a study of response to subunit inactivated influenza vaccine. Study outcomes and limitations: Every seasonal influenza vaccination brings in few new T cells, the authors suggested.

This clonotype was seen at least ten times. What it recognizes is unknown. TCRdb redid the calling of the RT-PCR reads with MiXCR, one entry per CDR3 protein. The table includes approximately 570,000 distinct CDR3 sequences, under 9% detected once. The V gene's germline CDR1 is DFQATT and CDR2 SNEGSKA (reference sequence). The CDR3 has 15 amino acids. V dropped 0 bases and J dropped 0 bases, with 11 bases sitting between them. The sample in question was PBMCs from blood, obtained around 25 months after vaccination. This chain uses TRBV20-1 with TRBJ2-5; D remains ambiguous. The sequence derives from a man aged 50-75 years who received an inactivated influenza vaccine. As DNA, the CDR3 is TGCAGTGCTAGAGATTTCACCTCACACCAAGAGACCCAGTACTTC. This sequence encodes CSARDFTSHQETQYF.